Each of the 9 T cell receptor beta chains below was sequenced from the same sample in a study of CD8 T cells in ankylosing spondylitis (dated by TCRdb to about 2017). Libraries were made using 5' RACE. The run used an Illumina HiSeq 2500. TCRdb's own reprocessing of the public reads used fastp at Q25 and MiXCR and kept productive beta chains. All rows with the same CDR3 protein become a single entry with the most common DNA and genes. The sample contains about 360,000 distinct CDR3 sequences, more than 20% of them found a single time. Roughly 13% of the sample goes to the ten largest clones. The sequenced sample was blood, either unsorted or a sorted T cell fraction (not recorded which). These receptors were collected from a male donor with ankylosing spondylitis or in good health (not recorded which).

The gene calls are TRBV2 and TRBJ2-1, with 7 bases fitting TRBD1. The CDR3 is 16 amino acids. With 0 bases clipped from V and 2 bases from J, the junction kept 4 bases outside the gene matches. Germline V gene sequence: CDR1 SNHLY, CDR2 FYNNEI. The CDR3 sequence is CASSEARGPAYNEQFF. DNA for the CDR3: TGTGCCAGCAGTGAAGCGAGGGGGCCCGCCTACAATGAGCAGTTCTTC.

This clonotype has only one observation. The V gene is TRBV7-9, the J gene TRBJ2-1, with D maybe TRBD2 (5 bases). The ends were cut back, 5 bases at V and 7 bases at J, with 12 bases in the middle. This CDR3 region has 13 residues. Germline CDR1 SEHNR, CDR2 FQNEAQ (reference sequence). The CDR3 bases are TGTGCCAGCAGCCCGCTCGGGGTGAATGAGCAGTTCTTC. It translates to CASSPLGVNEQFF. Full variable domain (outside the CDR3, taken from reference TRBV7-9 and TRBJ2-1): DTGVSQNPRHKITKRGQNVTFRCDPISEHNRLYWYRQTLGQGPEFLTYFQNEAQLEKSRLLSDRFSAERPKGSFSTLEIQRTEQGDSAMYLCASSPLGVNEQFFGPGTRLTVL.

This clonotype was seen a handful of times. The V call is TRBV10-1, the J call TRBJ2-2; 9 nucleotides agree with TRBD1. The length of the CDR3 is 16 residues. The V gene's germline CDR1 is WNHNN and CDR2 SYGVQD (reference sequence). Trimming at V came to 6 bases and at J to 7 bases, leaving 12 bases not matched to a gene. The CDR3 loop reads CASRTTGGSLYGELFF. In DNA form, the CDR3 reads TGCGCCAGCAGGACGACAGGGGGATCTCTATACGGGGAGCTGTTTTTT.

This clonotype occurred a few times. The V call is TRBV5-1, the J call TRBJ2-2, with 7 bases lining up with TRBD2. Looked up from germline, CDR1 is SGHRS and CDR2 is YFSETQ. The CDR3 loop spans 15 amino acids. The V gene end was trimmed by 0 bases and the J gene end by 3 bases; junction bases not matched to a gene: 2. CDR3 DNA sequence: TGCGCCAGCAGCTTGGGGGACTATTACACCGGGGAGCTGTTTTTT. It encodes CASSLGDYYTGELFF.

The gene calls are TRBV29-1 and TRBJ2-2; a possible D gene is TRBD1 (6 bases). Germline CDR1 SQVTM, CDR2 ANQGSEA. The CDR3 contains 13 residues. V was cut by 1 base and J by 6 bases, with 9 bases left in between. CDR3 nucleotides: TGCAGCGTTGAAGCAGGGGTCGCCGGGGAGCTGTTTTTT. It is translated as CSVEAGVAGELFF.

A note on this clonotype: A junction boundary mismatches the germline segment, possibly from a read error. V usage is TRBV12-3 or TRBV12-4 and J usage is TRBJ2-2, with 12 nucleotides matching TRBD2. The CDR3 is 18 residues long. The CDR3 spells CAISFPLAGGPVTGELFF. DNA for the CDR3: TGTGCCATCAGTTTTCCACTAGCGGGGGGCCCGGTCACCGGGGAGCTGTTTTTT.

In DNA form, the CDR3 reads TGTGCCAGCAGCTTGGAGGGCGGGGGCCGGGATGAGCAGTTCTTC. The encoded protein is CASSLEGGGRDEQFF. The rearrangement uses TRBV5-5 and TRBJ2-1; a weak D match, TRBD2 (7 bases). Germline assignment: CDR1 SGHKS and CDR2 YYEKEE (reference sequence). Trimming left V 0 bases short and J 8 bases short, with 15 bases between. The CDR3 sequence is 15 residues long.

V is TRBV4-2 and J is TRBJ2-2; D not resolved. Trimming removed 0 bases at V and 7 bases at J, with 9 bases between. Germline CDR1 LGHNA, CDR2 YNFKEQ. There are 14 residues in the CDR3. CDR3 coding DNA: TGTGCCAGCAGCCAAGATCCCGGGCTCGGGGAGCTGTTTTTT. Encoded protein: CASSQDPGLGELFF.

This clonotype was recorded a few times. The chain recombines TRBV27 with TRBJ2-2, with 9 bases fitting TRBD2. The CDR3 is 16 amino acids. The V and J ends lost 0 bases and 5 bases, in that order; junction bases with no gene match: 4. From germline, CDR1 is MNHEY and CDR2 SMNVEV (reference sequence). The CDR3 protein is CASSLSLGLATGELFF. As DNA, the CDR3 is TGTGCCAGCAGTTTATCGTTAGGACTAGCGACCGGGGAGCTGTTTTTT.